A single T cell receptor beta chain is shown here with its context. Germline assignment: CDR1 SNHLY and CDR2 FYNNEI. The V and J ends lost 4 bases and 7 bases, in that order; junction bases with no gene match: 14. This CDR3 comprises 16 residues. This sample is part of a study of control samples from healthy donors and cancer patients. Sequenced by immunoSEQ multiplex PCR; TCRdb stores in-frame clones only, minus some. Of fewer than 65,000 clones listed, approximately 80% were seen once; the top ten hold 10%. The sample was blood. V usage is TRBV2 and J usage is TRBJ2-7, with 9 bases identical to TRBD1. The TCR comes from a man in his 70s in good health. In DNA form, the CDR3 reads TGTGCCAGCAGTGTAACTGGAACAGGGGGCGCGGGTGAGCAGTACTTC. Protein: CASSVTGTGGAGEQYF.